Listed below are T cell receptor beta chains from one sample, sequenced in a study of blood T cell repertoires in COVID-19. Profiled with immunoSEQ multiplex PCR; TCRdb holds only in-frame clones, not every one. Of fewer than 150,000 clones in the sample, around 86% were seen once. The specimen was PBMCs or T cells enriched from blood (not recorded which). Receptors were obtained from a man aged 30 to 39 who had recovered from COVID-19. The CDR3 runs from the conserved cysteine through the conserved F or W. The order of the fields is CDR3 DNA, CDR3 protein, J gene, V gene, D gene, clone size. A D gene is named only where the DNA matches it firmly. Some rows mark clone size as missing; the rest say once, few, many or name a class of expanded clone.

cdr3_nt: TGTGCCAGCAGTTTCTTGCGCTATGGCTACACCTTC; cdr3_aa: CASSFLRYGYTF; j_call: TRBJ1-2; v_call: TRBV12-3/TRBV12-4; d_call: .; clone_size: .
cdr3_nt: TGTGCCTGGAGTCTTTCCGGGACAGACACCGGGGAGCTGTTTTTT; cdr3_aa: CAWSLSGTDTGELFF; j_call: TRBJ2-2; v_call: TRBV30; d_call: TRBD1; clone_size: .
cdr3_nt: TGTGCCAGCAGTGACAGCCACAGGGATGATTACAATGAGCAGTTCTTC; cdr3_aa: CASSDSHRDDYNEQFF; j_call: TRBJ2-1; v_call: TRBV6-1; d_call: .; clone_size: .
cdr3_nt: TGCGCCAGCAGCCAAGACATGAACACTGAAGCTTTCTTT; cdr3_aa: CASSQDMNTEAFF; j_call: TRBJ1-1; v_call: TRBV4-1; d_call: .; clone_size: .
cdr3_nt: TGTGCCAGCAGCGTAGAGGCGGGGACTAGCGGGAGATCCTACAATGAGCAGTTCTTC; cdr3_aa: CASSVEAGTSGRSYNEQFF; j_call: TRBJ2-1; v_call: TRBV9; d_call: TRBD2; clone_size: .
cdr3_nt: TGCAGCGTTGATGGACTAGCGGGAGTGGGGACAGATACGCAGTATTTT; cdr3_aa: CSVDGLAGVGTDTQYF; j_call: TRBJ2-3; v_call: TRBV29-1; d_call: TRBD2; clone_size: .
cdr3_nt: TGTGCCAGCAGCATTACGGACAGGGGATTTACTGAAGCTTTCTTT; cdr3_aa: CASSITDRGFTEAFF; j_call: TRBJ1-1; v_call: TRBV11-2; d_call: TRBD1; clone_size: .
cdr3_nt: TGTGCCAGCAGTTATCCAGGGGAACTCAATCAGCCCCAGCATTTT; cdr3_aa: CASSYPGELNQPQHF; j_call: TRBJ1-5; v_call: TRBV6-5; d_call: .; clone_size: .
cdr3_nt: TGTGCCAGTAGTATAGTAGAGGGGGCTGAAGCTTTCTTT; cdr3_aa: CASSIVEGAEAFF; j_call: TRBJ1-1; v_call: TRBV19; d_call: .; clone_size: few
cdr3_nt: TGCAGCGTTGAAGGTCAGGGCGGGGAGCTGTTTTTT; cdr3_aa: CSVEGQGGELFF; j_call: TRBJ2-2; v_call: TRBV29-1; d_call: .; clone_size: .
cdr3_nt: TGCAGTGCTAGTGCGGGGAGCTCCTACAATGAGCAGTTCTTC; cdr3_aa: CSASAGSSYNEQFF; j_call: TRBJ2-1; v_call: TRBV20-1; d_call: .; clone_size: .
cdr3_nt: TGCGCCAGCAGCCCCACCCCAGGGGGCTCCGCTGAAGCTTTCTTT; cdr3_aa: CASSPTPGGSAEAFF; j_call: TRBJ1-1; v_call: TRBV5-1; d_call: TRBD1; clone_size: .
cdr3_nt: TGTGCCAGCAATACAGGGATGAGGGAGCCCCAGCATTTT; cdr3_aa: CASNTGMREPQHF; j_call: TRBJ1-5; v_call: TRBV2; d_call: .; clone_size: .
cdr3_nt: TGCGCCAGCAGCCAATGGGCGGGGGCCACAGATACGCAGTATTTT; cdr3_aa: CASSQWAGATDTQYF; j_call: TRBJ2-3; v_call: TRBV4-1; d_call: .; clone_size: .
cdr3_nt: TGTGCCAGCAGCTTACCCACAGGACGGCAGACGACAGGACAAGAGACCCAGTACTTC; cdr3_aa: CASSLPTGRQTTGQETQYF; j_call: TRBJ2-5; v_call: TRBV7-9; d_call: .; clone_size: .
cdr3_nt: TGTGCCGTGTGGCAGGGGGCGGACAATCAGCCCCAGCATTTT; cdr3_aa: CAVWQGADNQPQHF; j_call: TRBJ1-5; v_call: TRBV10-3; d_call: TRBD1; clone_size: .
cdr3_nt: TGTGCCAGCGGGACAGGGAGCAATCAGCCCCAGCATTTT; cdr3_aa: CASGTGSNQPQHF; j_call: TRBJ1-5; v_call: TRBV12-3/TRBV12-4; d_call: TRBD1; clone_size: .
cdr3_nt: TGTGCCTGGAGTGTAGGACAGGGCAAGACCCAGTACTTC; cdr3_aa: CAWSVGQGKTQYF; j_call: TRBJ2-5; v_call: TRBV30; d_call: TRBD1; clone_size: .
cdr3_nt: TGTGCCAGCAGTACCGGACAGGGACGTTTCTCTGGAAACACCATATATTTT; cdr3_aa: CASSTGQGRFSGNTIYF; j_call: TRBJ1-3; v_call: TRBV7-9; d_call: TRBD1; clone_size: .
cdr3_nt: TGCAGTGCTAAAACCCCGGGAGCTTTCTTT; cdr3_aa: CSAKTPGAFF; j_call: TRBJ1-1; v_call: TRBV20-1; d_call: .; clone_size: .
cdr3_nt: TGTGCCAGCAGTTCGCGCAATGAGCAGTTCTTC; cdr3_aa: CASSSRNEQFF; j_call: TRBJ2-1; v_call: TRBV12-3/TRBV12-4; d_call: .; clone_size: few
cdr3_nt: TGTGCCTGGAGTCAAAGGGGTTCACCCCTCCACTTT; cdr3_aa: CAWSQRGSPLHF; j_call: TRBJ1-6; v_call: TRBV30; d_call: .; clone_size: .
cdr3_nt: TGTGCCAGCAGTTACTCTGCGGGAGGGCCCGATGAGCAGTTCTTC; cdr3_aa: CASSYSAGGPDEQFF; j_call: TRBJ2-1; v_call: TRBV6-5; d_call: TRBD2; clone_size: .
cdr3_nt: TGTGCCAGCAGCTTAGTCGGGGGAGGTGAGCAGTTCTTC; cdr3_aa: CASSLVGGGEQFF; j_call: TRBJ2-1; v_call: TRBV11-3; d_call: .; clone_size: .
cdr3_nt: TGTGCCAGCAGTGAGTCGACTGAAGCTTTCTTT; cdr3_aa: CASSESTEAFF; j_call: TRBJ1-1; v_call: TRBV6-1; d_call: .; clone_size: .
cdr3_nt: TGTGCCAGCAGCCCAGACTGGAACACTGAAGCTTTCTTT; cdr3_aa: CASSPDWNTEAFF; j_call: TRBJ1-1; v_call: TRBV11-2; d_call: .; clone_size: few
cdr3_nt: TGTGCCAGTAGTATTCGGGACATAAATCAGCCCCAGCATTTT; cdr3_aa: CASSIRDINQPQHF; j_call: TRBJ1-5; v_call: TRBV19; d_call: .; clone_size: .
cdr3_nt: TGTGCCAGCAGCGGTACAGGGGGATACTCCTACAATGAGCAGTTCTTC; cdr3_aa: CASSGTGGYSYNEQFF; j_call: TRBJ2-1; v_call: TRBV7-9; d_call: TRBD1; clone_size: .
cdr3_nt: TGTGCCAGCAGCCAATCCGGGACAGGGGGCCCAGATACGCAGTATTTT; cdr3_aa: CASSQSGTGGPDTQYF; j_call: TRBJ2-3; v_call: TRBV3-1/TRBV3-2; d_call: TRBD1; clone_size: .